At least ten counts were recorded for the clone carrying this T cell receptor (beta chain). Germline CDR1 MNHGY, CDR2 SAAAGT. The CDR3 has 16 residues. With V trimmed by 0 bases and J by 4 bases, 4 bases remained unmatched. The entry originates in a study of T cell repertoires in cytomegalovirus infection. Each CDR3 protein gets one entry after TCRdb re-called the reads with MiXCR. The sample has nearly 550,000 distinct CDR3 sequences, about 17% seen once. V gene TRBV6-8 combines with J gene TRBJ2-2; 8 nucleotides match TRBD1. What was sequenced was CD8+ T cells from PBMCs. The TCR was taken from a human donor in good health (CMV status not recorded). Some clones in this sample may be carry-over from other donors' samples. Written as DNA, the CDR3 is TGTGCCAGCAGTTACTCTTGGGGACAGGCCACCGGGGAGCTGTTTTTT. Protein: CASSYSWGQATGELFF.